This T cell receptor beta chain emerged from a study of blood T cell repertoires in COVID-19. Turning to the study itself: T cells, B-cell-depleted T cells, or PBMCs provided the cDNA or gDNA that served as material.

From germline, CDR1 is SGHTA and CDR2 FQGTGA. Between the trimmed V and J ends, which lost 0 bases and 4 bases, there was a span of 7 bases. The CDR3 loop spans 14 amino acids. In the authors' workflow: Nucleated cell counts were estimated from reference gene primer amplification. This table comes from immunoSEQ multiplex PCR, and its TCRdb copy is limited to in-frame clones, with some not included. V, J and clone size are taken as reported in that table, and D and trimming were inferred from the DNA itself. This sample has some 350,000 clones; nearly 90% occur once, and the top ten carry 6.5% to 8%.

The origin of this receptor is a man younger than 35 with active or convalescent COVID-19. V and J are TRBV7-3 and TRBJ2-1; weak D call: TRBD2 (5 bases). Sequenced: peripheral blood. The CDR3 nucleotides are TGTGCCAGCAGCTTAACTGGGGAGTACAATGAGCAGTTCTTC. Translating it yields CASSLTGEYNEQFF.